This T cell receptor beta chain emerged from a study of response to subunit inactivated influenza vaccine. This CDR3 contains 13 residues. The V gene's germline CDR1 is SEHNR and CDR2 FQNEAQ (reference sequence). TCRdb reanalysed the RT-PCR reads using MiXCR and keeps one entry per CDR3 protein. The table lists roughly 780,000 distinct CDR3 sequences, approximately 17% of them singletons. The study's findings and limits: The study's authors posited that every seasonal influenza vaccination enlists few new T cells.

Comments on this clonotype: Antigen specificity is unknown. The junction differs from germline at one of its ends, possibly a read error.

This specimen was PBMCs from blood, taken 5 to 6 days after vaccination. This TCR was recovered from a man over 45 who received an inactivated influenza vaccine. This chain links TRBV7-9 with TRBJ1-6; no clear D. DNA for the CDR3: TGTGCCAGCAGATTAGGAGTTGGGTCACCCCTCCACTTT. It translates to CASRLGVGSPLHF.